This T cell receptor (beta chain) was identified during a study of a mutant IDH1 vaccine in newly diagnosed glioma. Study-level information: Sex distribution of treated patients was about 60% male and roughly 40% female; mean age was about 41 years. Therapy received beforehand was radiotherapy, temozolomide, or both, with most patients given both. Study-level points and caveats: Any relationship between pseudoprogression and changes in top peripheral T cell clonotypes seemed absent. Among all patients, vaccine-induced immune responses occurred in roughly 93%.

Noted time point: baseline, week 1 (first vaccination visit). Indicated treatment: pre-vaccination baseline after standard-of-care therapy. Remarks on this clone: Its antigen is currently unknown.

Repertoires were generated with immunoSEQ multiplex PCR, while TCRdb's copy carries only in-frame clones and drops some. Of some 50,000 clones in the sample, roughly 90% were seen once. Germline CDR1 KGHSH, CDR2 LQKENI. V was cut by 6 bases and J by 1 base, with 21 bases left in between. The CDR3 extends over 17 amino acids. The material was PBMCs, obtained from a glioma patient treated with radiotherapy, temozolomide or both. This sequence originates from a man in his forties with glioma. The chain links TRBV18 to TRBJ2-5; D might be TRBD2 (5 bases). The CDR3 nucleotides are TGTGCCAGCTCGCCGGCTGGAAGTGGAGGAATCCAAGAGACCCAGTACTTC. Amino acids: CASSPAGSGGIQETQYF.